This T cell receptor (beta chain) is drawn from a study of T cells in localized non-small cell lung cancer. V shed 0 bases and J 0 bases; nucleotides not matched to a gene: 4. The length of the CDR3 is 16 residues. The germline CDR1 and CDR2 sequences are SGDLS and YYNGEE. Libraries were prepared by immunoSEQ multiplex PCR; TCRdb keeps only in-frame clonotypes and omits some of them. The table has about 24,000 clones, 70% to 90% seen once. This receptor was obtained from a male donor aged 60 or over with stage II squamous cell lung carcinoma. This chain uses TRBV9 with TRBJ2-7; 9 bases line up with TRBD2. The specimen comprised peripheral blood, sampled before any cancer treatment. CDR3: CASSVGSGGDSYEQYF. CDR3 DNA sequence: TGTGCCAGCAGCGTAGGTAGCGGGGGCGACTCCTACGAGCAGTACTTC.